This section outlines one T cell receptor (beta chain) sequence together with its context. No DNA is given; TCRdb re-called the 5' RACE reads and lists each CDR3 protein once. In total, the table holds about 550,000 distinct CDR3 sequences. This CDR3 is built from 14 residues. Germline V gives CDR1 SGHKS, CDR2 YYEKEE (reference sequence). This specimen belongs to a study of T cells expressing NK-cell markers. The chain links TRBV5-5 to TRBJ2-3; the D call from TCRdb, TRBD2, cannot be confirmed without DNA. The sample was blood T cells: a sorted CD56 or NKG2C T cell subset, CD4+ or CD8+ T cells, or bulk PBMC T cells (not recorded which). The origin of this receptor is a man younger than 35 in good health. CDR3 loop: CASSPPLSTDTQYF.